Presented here are 32 T cell receptor beta chains from one specimen sequenced in a study of CD8+CD57+ T cells in acquired aplastic anemia. It was genomic DNA that served as the template for profiling TCR beta VDJ and CDR3. TCRdb passed the reads through MiXCR, listing each CDR3 protein once. Among some 170,000 distinct CDR3 sequences listed, 35% to 55% were seen once. The sequenced sample was sorted CD4+, CD8+, or CD8+CD57+ T cells (not recorded which) from PBMCs. All receptors derive from a human donor in good health.

This clonotype was recorded many times. The genes are TRBV9 and TRBJ1-5; TRBD1 is a possible D gene (6 bases). V was pared by 0 bases and J by 7 bases, with 14 bases between. CDR3 length: 15 residues. Germline V gene sequence: CDR1 SGDLS, CDR2 YYNGEE. CDR3 nucleotides: TGTGCCAGCAGCGTAGGGGGAGGGGGAGGACAGCCCCAGCATTTT. Its translation is CASSVGGGGGQPQHF.

V is TRBV12-3 or TRBV12-4 and J is TRBJ2-5; TRBD2 aligns across 14 bases. This CDR3 comprises 15 residues. V trimming: 3 bases; J trimming: 11 bases; junction bases outside the gene matches: 8. The CDR3 nucleotides read TGTGCCAGCAGTTTGGGACTAGCGGGAGTCAATGAGCAGTACTTC. Translated, it gives CASSLGLAGVNEQYF.

V and J are TRBV7-2 and TRBJ1-2, with D hard to call. The V gene lost 8 bases and the J gene lost 5 bases, with 9 bases spanning the gap. This CDR3 has 11 residues. Germline CDR1 SGHTA, CDR2 FQGNSA. The CDR3 loop is CASGLKYGYTF. CDR3 sequence (DNA): TGTGCCAGCGGATTGAAGTATGGCTACACCTTC.

The gene calls are TRBV24-1 and TRBJ2-1; maybe TRBD2 (5 bases). This CDR3 spans 15 amino acids. Germline lookup yields CDR1 KGHDR and CDR2 SFDVKD. V lost 5 bases and J 9 bases, leaving 19 bases between the germline ends. Here the CDR3 DNA reads TGTGCCACCAGTGTCCGGCTAGCCGGCCCTAGTGAGCAGTTCTTC. Residues: CATSVRLAGPSEQFF.

The chain joins TRBV2 to TRBJ2-1, with D possibly being TRBD1 (6 bases). V was cut by 7 bases and J by 8 bases, with 12 bases left in between. The CDR3 consists of 12 residues. Germline V lookup: CDR1 SNHLY, CDR2 FYNNEI. The CDR3 here is CASIQGNDEQFF. CDR3 nucleotides: TGTGCCAGCATACAGGGCAATGATGAGCAGTTCTTC.

This chain joins TRBV11-2 and TRBJ1-1; 8 nucleotides agree with TRBD1. V was clipped by 3 bases and J by 4 bases; unmatched bases: 7. Germline CDR1 and CDR2: SGHAT and FQNNGV. This CDR3 has 15 amino acids. The CDR3 nucleotides read TGTGCCAGCAGCTTCTGGACAGGGCCGTCCACTGAAGCTTTCTTT. Amino acids: CASSFWTGPSTEAFF. Variable domain in full (rest from reference TRBV11-2 and TRBJ1-1): EAGVAQSPRYKIIEKRQSVAFWCNPISGHATLYWYQQILGQGPKLLIQFQNNGVVDDSQLPKDRFSAERLKGVDSTLKIQPAKLEDSAVYLCASSFWTGPSTEAFFGQGTRLTVV.

Concerning this clonotype itself: A much larger clone lies a single base off, so this may be a read error. The V call is TRBV6-5, the J call TRBJ1-5; D unresolved. The CDR3 runs 13 residues. Per the germline V gene, CDR1 is MNHEY and CDR2 is SVGAGI. The germline V and J ends were trimmed by 4 bases and 2 bases, with 6 bases remaining between them. The CDR3 is CASSCDGNQPQHF. In DNA form, the CDR3 reads TGTGCCAGCAGTTGCGACGGCAATCAGCCCCAGCATTTT.

This clonotype appeared many times. Here the CDR3 DNA reads TGCAGTGCTAGAGATCGCAGGGATGTCGAGGAGACCCAGTACTTC. Protein product: CSARDRRDVEETQYF. The genes are TRBV20-1 and TRBJ2-5; a possible D gene is TRBD1 (5 bases). Trimming removed 0 bases from V and 5 bases from J, with 16 bases in between. Per germline, CDR1 DFQATT and CDR2 SNEGSKA (reference sequence). The CDR3 is made up of 15 amino acids.

This sequence joins TRBV19 and TRBJ2-7; TRBD2 agrees at 13 bases. V trimming: 3 bases; J trimming: 2 bases; junction bases outside the gene matches: 1. The CDR3 is made up of 15 amino acids. The germline V gene has CDR1 LNHDA and CDR2 SQIVND (reference sequence). The CDR3 nucleotides are TGTGCCAGTAGTATGACTAGCGGGGGGACCTACGAGCAGTACTTC. It translates to CASSMTSGGTYEQYF.

The table lists this clonotype with a few counts. V gene TRBV15 combines with J gene TRBJ2-7, with 8 bases that match TRBD1. Trimming removed 0 bases from V and 12 bases from J; junction bases left unmatched: 16. Germline V gene sequence: CDR1 LNHNV, CDR2 YYDKDF (reference sequence). This CDR3 spans 16 amino acids. In DNA, the CDR3 is TGTGCCACCAGCAGAGATGGGACAGGTGGTGTCGGTCAGATGTACTTC. It specifies CATSRDGTGGVGQMYF.

In this sample, this clonotype turned up a few times. V usage is TRBV6-2 or TRBV6-3 and J usage is TRBJ2-2; D is uncertain. Germline CDR1 MNHEY, CDR2 SVGEGT. The CDR3 totals 17 residues. V lost 2 bases to trimming and J lost 0 bases, with 13 bases between them. The CDR3 loop reads CASSYGPGRANTGELFF. The CDR3 DNA follows: TGTGCCAGCAGTTACGGGCCTGGTAGGGCGAACACCGGGGAGCTGTTTTTT.

This clonotype was detected a few times. J is TRBJ2-1 and V is TRBV3-1, with 10 bases lining up with TRBD1. The trim removed 1 base at V and 8 bases at J, leaving 5 bases unmatched. This CDR3 has 15 amino acids. Germline CDR1 reads LGHDT; CDR2 reads YNNKEL (reference sequence). The CDR3 loop reads CASSQVHGTGDEQFF. The CDR3 DNA reads TGTGCCAGCAGCCAAGTGCACGGGACAGGGGATGAGCAGTTCTTC.

J is TRBJ1-2 and V is TRBV19, with no clear D. The CDR3 has 13 amino acids. Trimming left V 6 bases short and J 6 bases short, with 14 bases between. In germline, CDR1 is LNHDA, CDR2 SQIVND (reference sequence). The CDR3, as DNA: TGTGCCAGTAGGTTAAGAGGGAGCGATGGCTACACCTTC. Amino acids: CASRLRGSDGYTF. Supplemented by reference TRBV19 and TRBJ1-2, the full variable domain reads DGGITQSPKYLFRKEGQNVTLSCEQNLNHDAMYWYRQDPGQGLRLIYYSQIVNDFQKGDIAEGYSVSREKKESFPLTVTSAQKNPTAFYLCASRLRGSDGYTFGSGTRLTVV.

This clonotype was found a few times. This sequence joins TRBV28 and TRBJ2-7, with 8 positions matching TRBD2. Looked up from germline, CDR1 is MDHEN and CDR2 is SYDVKM. V shed 9 bases and J 1 base; nucleotides not matched to a gene: 2. The CDR3 spans 12 residues. The CDR3 DNA follows: TGTGCCAGTCGACTAGCGTCCTACGAGCAGTACTTC. Protein product: CASRLASYEQYF.

This clonotype came up a few times. At one boundary the junction diverges from the germline segment, which might be a read error. The chain joins TRBV19 to TRBJ2-7, with D perhaps TRBD1 (6 bases). Germline CDR1 LNHDA, CDR2 SQIVND (reference sequence). The length of the CDR3 is 16 residues. CDR3 sequence reads: CASSTAETTGTYEQYF. DNA for the CDR3: TGTGCCAGCAGTACGGCTGAGACCACAGGGACCTACGAGCAGTACTTC.

This clonotype has ten or more counts. This chain connects TRBV11-2 to TRBJ1-5, with a possible D match to TRBD1 (5 bases). Germline V gives CDR1 SGHAT, CDR2 FQNNGV. Trimming pared 6 bases from V and 7 bases from J, leaving 22 bases between. The CDR3 consists of 16 residues. Here the CDR3 DNA reads TGTGCCAGCAGTTCTACTCCCCCAAGGCAGGGCCAGCCCCAGCATTTT. Translation: CASSSTPPRQGQPQHF.

CDR3 sequence: CASSLVGGRETQYF. DNA for the CDR3: TGTGCCAGCAGTTTAGTTGGGGGGCGGGAGACCCAGTACTTC. The rearrangement links TRBV27 to TRBJ2-5, with D possibly called TRBD1 or TRBD2 (6 bases each). This CDR3 has 14 residues. The V and J ends lost 2 bases and 5 bases respectively, with 12 bases between them. Germline V gene sequence: CDR1 MNHEY, CDR2 SMNVEV (reference sequence).

This clonotype was seen ten or more times. The chain employs TRBV20-1 and TRBJ2-1; 9 nucleotides line up with TRBD1. The V gene end was trimmed by 2 bases and the J gene end by 0 bases; junction bases not matched to a gene: 11. This CDR3 is built from 18 residues. Germline V gene lookup returns CDR1 DFQATT and CDR2 SNEGSKA (reference sequence). The CDR3 sequence is CSARRPNRGRLSYNEQFF. CDR3 coding DNA: TGCAGTGCTAGAAGACCGAACAGGGGGCGCCTCTCCTACAATGAGCAGTTCTTC.

Remarks on this clonotype: A much larger clone differs from this one at a single base, so this may be a read error. The CDR3 does not end in the conserved phenylalanine or tryptophan, so this is likely a read error. V is TRBV4-1 and J is TRBJ2-5; 11 bases line up with TRBD1. The CDR3 sequence is 16 residues long. Trimming removed 1 base from V and 5 bases from J; junction bases left unmatched: 6. CDR1 MGHRA and CDR2 YSYEKL come from the germline V gene. In nucleotides, the CDR3 is TGCGCCAGCAGCCAAGGACGGACAGGGGGCAGGGAGACCCAGTACCTC. Amino acids: CASSQGRTGGRETQYL.

This clonotype occurred a few times. One end of the junction varies from germline; a read error may be responsible. This chain connects TRBV6-1 to TRBJ1-2; 10 bases are shared with TRBD1. This CDR3 has 15 amino acids. Looked up from germline, CDR1 is MNHNS and CDR2 is SASEGT. The CDR3, as DNA: TGTGCCGGCAGGGTTTGGGACAGGGGCAACTATGGCTACACCTTC. Its protein product is CAGRVWDRGNYGYTF.

This clonotype was seen repeatedly, ten times or more. V and J are TRBV11-1 and TRBJ1-3, with a possible D match to TRBD1 (5 bases). Trimming shortened V by 5 bases and J by 3 bases, and 17 bases separated the two germline ends. Germline loops: CDR1 SGHAT, CDR2 FQDESV (reference sequence). This CDR3 comprises 16 residues. The CDR3 nucleotides are TGTGCCAGCAGCATCGGAACGGTAGGGGTTGGAAACACCATATATTTT. Encoded protein: CASSIGTVGVGNTIYF.

In its sample, this clonotype was seen many times. The chain combines TRBV5-1 with TRBJ2-1; TRBD1 agrees at 7 bases. Germline-derived CDR1 and CDR2 are SGHRS and YFSETQ. The CDR3 totals 15 residues. With 2 bases clipped from V and 16 bases from J, the junction kept 18 bases outside the gene matches. CDR3 amino acids: CASSFRRANRDSHFF. CDR3 nucleotides: TGCGCCAGCAGCTTTAGGCGGGCTAATCGGGACAGCCACTTCTTC.

This clonotype was observed many times. The rearrangement links TRBV15 to TRBJ1-2; possible D gene TRBD1, 6 bases. From germline, CDR1 is LNHNV and CDR2 YYDKDF (reference sequence). The V gene lost 0 bases and the J gene lost 8 bases, with 16 bases spanning the gap. The CDR3 consists of 15 residues. DNA of the CDR3: TGTGCCACCAGCAGAGACCCCGACAGGATCGTGGGCTACACCTTC. Translation gives CATSRDPDRIVGYTF.

This clonotype has ten or more counts. One end of the junction does not line up with germline, which may come from a read error. The rearrangement uses TRBV4-2 and TRBJ2-7, with 8 positions matching TRBD2. The CDR3 has 17 amino acids. Looked up from germline, CDR1 is LGHNA and CDR2 is YNFKEQ. The CDR3 region is CASSQDVNGRASHEQYF. The CDR3, as DNA: TGTGCCAGCAGCCAAGATGTGAACGGGAGGGCCTCCCACGAGCAGTACTTC.

The chain has TRBV6-6 and TRBJ2-7; no reliable D call. The better agreement between TRBJ2-5 and the DNA end casts doubt on the J call. CDR3 length: 11 amino acids. The germline V gene has CDR1 MNHNY and CDR2 SVGAGI (reference sequence). CDR3 residues: CASSGTETQYF. The CDR3 DNA reads TGTGCCAGCAGTGGTACGGAGACCCAGTACTTC.

This clonotype has a count of ten or more. This chain joins TRBV5-1 and TRBJ2-1; the match to TRBD1 covers 9 bases. This CDR3 is 15 amino acids long. Germline V lookup: CDR1 SGHRS, CDR2 YFSETQ. V gave up 1 base and J gave up 8 bases; unmatched junction bases: 7. The CDR3 sequence is CASSLWDRAVHEQFF. The DNA of the CDR3 is TGCGCCAGCAGCTTGTGGGACAGGGCGGTCCATGAGCAGTTCTTC.

This clonotype was seen at least ten times. The CDR3 sequence is CSAREVKRVGRDDEQYF. CDR3 in DNA: TGCAGTGCTAGAGAGGTGAAAAGGGTCGGGAGGGATGACGAGCAGTACTTC. The rearrangement uses TRBV20-1 and TRBJ2-7; 8 bases are shared with TRBD2. The junction had 15 bases not matched to a gene; V was cut back by 0 bases and J by 5 bases. Germline assignment: CDR1 DFQATT and CDR2 SNEGSKA (reference sequence). This CDR3 has 17 residues.

In this sample, this clonotype turned up many times. The chain joins TRBV7-2 to TRBJ1-2; D may be TRBD1 (5 bases). With 4 bases removed from V and 6 bases from J, the gap between germline ends came to 15 bases. Germline V gene lookup returns CDR1 SGHTA and CDR2 FQGNSA. The CDR3 is 14 amino acids. The CDR3, as DNA: TGTGCCAGCAGCTCCATTGCCAGGGTGGATGGCTACACCTTC. It translates to CASSSIARVDGYTF.

This clonotype appeared many times. The chain carries TRBV7-9 and TRBJ2-7; TRBD2 agrees at 13 bases. Germline V gene lookup returns CDR1 SEHNR and CDR2 FQNEAQ (reference sequence). The CDR3 is 16 amino acids. V dropped 4 bases and J dropped 4; count of bases not matched to a gene: 7. The CDR3 DNA reads TGTGCCAGCAGCTATCGGACTAGCGGGAGTTTATACGAGCAGTACTTC. It specifies CASSYRTSGSLYEQYF.

The rearrangement links TRBV3-1 to TRBJ2-5; D uncertain. Germline CDR1 is LGHDT and CDR2 is YNNKEL (reference sequence). This CDR3 is built from 12 residues. The ends were cut back, 0 bases at V and 5 bases at J, with 4 bases in the middle. Written as DNA, the CDR3 is TGTGCCAGCAGCCAAGATGCCGAGACCCAGTACTTC. Encoded protein: CASSQDAETQYF.

With regard to this clonotype: Germline is not matched at one junction end, which may reflect a read error. V gene TRBV12-5 combines with J gene TRBJ2-1, with TRBD2 identical over 7 bases. This CDR3 spans 18 amino acids. Per the germline V gene, CDR1 is LGHNT and CDR2 is FRNRAP. In DNA, the CDR3 is TGTGCTAGTGGAACTTTGTTAGTAAGCGGGGTAATCGGTGGTGAGCAGTCCTTC. Encoded protein: CASGTLLVSGVIGGEQSF.

The J gene is TRBJ2-1, the V gene TRBV10-1; no definite D call. Germline CDR1 and CDR2: WNHNN and SYGVQD (reference sequence). V lost 4 bases to trimming and J lost 4 bases, with 17 bases between them. CDR3 length: 16 residues. This CDR3 reads CASSASGLEEYNEQFF. In DNA, the CDR3 is TGCGCCAGCAGTGCTAGTGGCCTAGAGGAGTACAATGAGCAGTTCTTC.